The following is a T cell receptor (beta chain) sequence with its context. Other nucleotide sequences in the sample specify the same CDR3. Germline CDR1 and CDR2: KGHSH and LQKENI. The CDR3 length is 14 residues. The ends lost 3 bases at V and 5 bases at J; junction bases unmatched: 1. This sample stems from a study of cytomegalovirus exposure and HLA in healthy donors. The PCR used 60 Vbeta and 13 Jbeta primers. Sequencing was performed with immunoSEQ multiplex PCR; in TCRdb, only in-frame clones are kept and a portion is missing. This sample has 150,000 to 200,000 clones, with around 80% found just once.

V usage is TRBV18 and J usage is TRBJ1-5, with 10 nucleotides matching TRBD1. The sequenced material came from PBMCs. The source of this sequence is a woman between 25 and 40 years old in good health and CMV-seropositive. CDR3 nucleotide sequence: TGTGCCAGCTCACCCGGGACAGGGGATCAGCCCCAGCATTTT. Its protein product is CASSPGTGDQPQHF. The full variable domain, with the rest looked up from reference TRBV18 and TRBJ1-5, is NAGVMQNPRHLVRRRGQEARLRCSPMKGHSHVYWYRQLPEEGLKFMVYLQKENIIDESGMPKERFSAEFPKEGPSILRIQQVVRGDSAAYFCASSPGTGDQPQHFGDGTRLSIL.